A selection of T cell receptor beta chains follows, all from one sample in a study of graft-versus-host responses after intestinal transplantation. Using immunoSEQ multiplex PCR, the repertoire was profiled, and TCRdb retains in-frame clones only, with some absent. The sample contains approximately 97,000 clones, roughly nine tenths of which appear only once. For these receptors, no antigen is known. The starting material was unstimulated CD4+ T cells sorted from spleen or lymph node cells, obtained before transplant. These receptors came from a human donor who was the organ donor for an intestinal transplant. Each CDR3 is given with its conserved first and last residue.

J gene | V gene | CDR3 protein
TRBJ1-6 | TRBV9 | CASSPQLEVSPLHF
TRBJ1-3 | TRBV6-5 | CASRSSGDTIYF
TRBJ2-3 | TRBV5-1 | CASILTSGDLGDTQYF
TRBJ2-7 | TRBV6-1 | CASSENGRVYEQYF
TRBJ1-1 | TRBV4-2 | CASSQGGGGGTEAFF
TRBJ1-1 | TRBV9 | CASSPWTGRTTEAFF
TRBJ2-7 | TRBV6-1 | CASSEGIRQLSYEQYF
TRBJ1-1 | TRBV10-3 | CAISDGPMGAENTEAFF
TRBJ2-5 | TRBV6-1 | CASSGGAGTQYF
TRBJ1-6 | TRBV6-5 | CASSRLEGRRAPLHF
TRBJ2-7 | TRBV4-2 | CASSQPGTGDRVQYF
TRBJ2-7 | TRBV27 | CASSLGQGLIQYF
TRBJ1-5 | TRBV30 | CALRGGGNQPQHF
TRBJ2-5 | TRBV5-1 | CASSLGLRGQETQYF
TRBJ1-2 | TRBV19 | CASSIGQAYGYTF
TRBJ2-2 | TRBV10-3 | CAINSNTGELFF
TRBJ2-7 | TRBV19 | CASSPWRGDYEQYF
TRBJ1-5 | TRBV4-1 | CASSQVGRGINQPQHF
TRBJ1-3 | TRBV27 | CASSFRHPADPGNTIYF
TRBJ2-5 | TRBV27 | CASSPTFKQETQYF
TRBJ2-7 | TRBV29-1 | CSVVLAGRRYEQYF
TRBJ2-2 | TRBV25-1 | CASSEWGGGAGLGELFF
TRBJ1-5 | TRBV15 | CATSSGMSTFYSNQPQHF
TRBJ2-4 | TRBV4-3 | CASSAGTSGSNIQYF
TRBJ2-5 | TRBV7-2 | CASIRDRGRETQYF
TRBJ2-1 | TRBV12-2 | CASRLAGTSGGFAYNEQFF
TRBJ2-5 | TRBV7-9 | CASSLVERVETQYF
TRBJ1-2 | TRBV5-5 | CASSFQGSNYGYTF
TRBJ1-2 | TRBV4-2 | CASSQDPSGAGGNYGYTF
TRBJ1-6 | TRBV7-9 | CASSLRGRDTENSPLHF
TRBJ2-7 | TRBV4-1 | CASSQTTGYPYEQYF
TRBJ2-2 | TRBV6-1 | CASSEQRGTGELFF
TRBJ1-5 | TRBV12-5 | CASGLVGQPQHF
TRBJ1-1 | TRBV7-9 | CASSPMGGTNTEAFF
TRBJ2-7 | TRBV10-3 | CAISSSGQRYEQYF
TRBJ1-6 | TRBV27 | CASSSMTGRNSPLHF
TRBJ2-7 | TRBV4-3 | CASSQEGRGAYEQYF
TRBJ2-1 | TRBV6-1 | CASSELDYAAEQFF
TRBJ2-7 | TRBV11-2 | CASSLRGNTYEQYF
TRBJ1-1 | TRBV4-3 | CASSQQGGGMNTEAFF
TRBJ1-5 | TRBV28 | CASSPGPSRDRPGRNQPQHF
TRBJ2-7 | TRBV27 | CASSLRTVTYEQYF
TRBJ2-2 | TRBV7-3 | CASSPGGQANTGELFF
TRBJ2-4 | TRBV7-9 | CASSLATENIQYF
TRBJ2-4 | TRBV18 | CASSPSLRLAKNIQYF
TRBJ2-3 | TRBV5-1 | CASNQAAGGLASTDTQYF
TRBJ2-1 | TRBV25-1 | CASRNSGGRYNEQFF
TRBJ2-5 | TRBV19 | CARLAGNQETQYF
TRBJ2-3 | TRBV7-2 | CASSLARTSSSTDTQYF
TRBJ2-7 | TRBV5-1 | CASSLDRASYEQYF
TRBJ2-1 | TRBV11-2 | CASSRDTNEQFF
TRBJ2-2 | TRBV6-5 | CASSRRTGTTGELFF
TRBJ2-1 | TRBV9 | CASSVDPAGGLYNEQFF
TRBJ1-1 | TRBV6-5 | CASSSGVGTEAFF